These 27 T cell receptor beta chains originate from one sample sequenced in a study of radiotherapy plus CTLA-4 blockade in lung cancer. Some clones are missing from TCRdb's copy, which holds only in-frame ones; the method was immunoSEQ multiplex PCR. Of 30,000 or so clones in the sample, about 72% were seen once. This specimen consisted of peripheral blood, obtained from a patient treated with radiotherapy plus ipilimumab. The receptors originated from a human donor with non-small cell lung cancer who had stable disease on radiotherapy plus ipilimumab.

The V and J genes are TRBV19 and TRBJ1-6, with D hard to call. Germline V gene data show CDR1 as LNHDA and CDR2 as SQIVND (reference sequence). The ends were cut back, 4 bases at V and 0 bases at J, with 13 bases in the middle. The CDR3 loop spans 17 amino acids. The CDR3, as DNA: TGTGCCAGTAGTAAGTCCCAGTCAAGCTCCTATAATTCACCCCTCCACTTT. Residues: CASSKSQSSSYNSPLHF.

This chain connects TRBV27 to TRBJ1-5; perhaps TRBD1 as D (6 bases). Trimming stripped 6 bases from V and 5 bases from J, with 17 bases between. Per the germline V gene, CDR1 is MNHEY and CDR2 is SMNVEV (reference sequence). CDR3 length: 15 amino acids. The CDR3 is CASSRDTQGDQPQHF. CDR3 nucleotides: TGTGCCAGCAGCCGGGACACCCAAGGGGATCAGCCCCAGCATTTT.

The gene calls are TRBV28 and TRBJ2-4; TRBD1 might be the D (6 bases). The CDR3 loop spans 15 amino acids. The germline gives CDR1 MDHEN, CDR2 SYDVKM. The ends were cut back, 7 bases at V and 0 bases at J, with 13 bases in the middle. CDR3 amino acids: CASTSQGLAKNIQYF. DNA for the CDR3: TGTGCCAGCACCTCCCAGGGGCTAGCCAAAAACATTCAGTACTTC.

This clone has more than one count but fewer than ten. The chain recombines TRBV28 with TRBJ1-2; the D is unclear. From germline, CDR1 is MDHEN and CDR2 SYDVKM. Trimming stripped 5 bases from V and 0 bases from J, with 7 bases between. The CDR3 has 13 amino acids. The CDR3 region is CASSRQPNYGYTF. As DNA, the CDR3 is TGTGCCAGCAGTCGCCAGCCTAACTATGGCTACACCTTC.

This chain uses TRBV6-5 with TRBJ2-5, with 8 nucleotides matching TRBD2. Germline values: CDR1 MNHEY, CDR2 SVGAGI. The CDR3 has 15 residues. V was clipped by 4 bases and J by 6 bases; unmatched bases: 10. CDR3 in amino acids: CASSSDGGAGQTQYF. CDR3 nucleotides: TGTGCCAGCAGTTCGGACGGGGGGGCCGGTCAGACCCAGTACTTC.

The gene calls are TRBV6-1 and TRBJ2-6; tentatively, D is TRBD2 (6 bases). The V end lost 0 bases, the J end lost 13 bases, and 16 bases lay between the germline ends. This CDR3 has 15 residues. In germline, CDR1 is MNHNS, CDR2 SASEGT. The CDR3 DNA reads TGTGCCAGCAGTGAAGCGGAGGGCTCCCGTCGGGTCCTGACTTTC. Its protein product is CASSEAEGSRRVLTF.

The V call is TRBV6-1, the J call TRBJ1-1; D ambiguous. CDR1 MNHNS and CDR2 SASEGT come from the germline V gene. V lost 2 bases and J 4 bases, leaving 8 bases between the germline ends. This CDR3 contains 13 residues. CDR3 in DNA: TGTGCCAGCAGTGAACGCGTGGTCACTGAAGCTTTCTTT. Amino acid sequence: CASSERVVTEAFF.

The chain uses TRBV5-1 and TRBJ2-7, with TRBD1 identical over 8 bases. The CDR3 is 17 amino acids. CDR1 SGHRS and CDR2 YFSETQ come from the germline V gene. With V trimmed by 3 bases and J by 3 bases, 14 bases remained unmatched. In nucleotides, the CDR3 is TGCGCCAGCAGCTCCCCCGGGACAGGCGCCGACTACTACGAGCAGTACTTC. It translates to CASSSPGTGADYYEQYF.

The chain employs TRBV19 and TRBJ1-5; 9 nucleotides line up with TRBD1. This CDR3 spans 14 amino acids. The germline V gene has CDR1 LNHDA and CDR2 SQIVND (reference sequence). The V gene end was trimmed by 5 bases and the J gene end by 15 bases; junction bases not matched to a gene: 14. The CDR3 here is CASSAGQGDNSRHF. CDR3 coding DNA: TGTGCCAGTAGTGCGGGACAGGGCGATAATAGTCGGCATTTT.

The sample holds a few counts of this clone. This sequence joins TRBV30 and TRBJ2-2, with 9 positions matching TRBD2. Germline lookup yields CDR1 GTSNPN and CDR2 SVGIG (reference sequence). The CDR3 consists of 14 residues. V trimming: 2 bases; J trimming: 6 bases; junction bases outside the gene matches: 4. DNA of the CDR3: TGTGCCTGGAGTTCCCGGACTAGCGCCGGGGAGCTGTTTTTT. Amino acid sequence: CAWSSRTSAGELFF.

This chain uses TRBV18 with TRBJ1-5; 8 nucleotides agree with TRBD1. There are 15 residues in the CDR3. V lost 3 bases, J lost 7 bases, and 8 bases stayed unmatched. CDR1 and CDR2 (germline): KGHSH, LQKENI. Here the CDR3 DNA reads TGTGCCAGCTCACCGTCGACAGGGGCGAGCCAGCCCCAGCATTTT. Translation: CASSPSTGASQPQHF.

The chain joins TRBV27 to TRBJ1-2; unclear D gene. Germline V gene lookup returns CDR1 MNHEY and CDR2 SMNVEV (reference sequence). This CDR3 is 15 amino acids long. Trimming took 6 bases from V and 8 from J, leaving 22 bases between them. This chain's CDR3 is CASSPRSGLALGYTF. CDR3 in DNA: TGTGCCAGCAGCCCCCGGTCGGGTCTGGCATTAGGCTACACCTTC.

V is TRBV6-5 and J is TRBJ2-3, with unresolved D. V was cut by 2 bases and J by 3 bases, with 3 bases left in between. The CDR3 has 12 residues. Germline V gene sequence: CDR1 MNHEY, CDR2 SVGAGI. CDR3 protein: CASSYGTDTQYF. The CDR3 region has the DNA TGTGCCAGCAGTTACGGGACAGATACGCAGTATTTT.

The chain has TRBV19 and TRBJ2-1; the D gene could be TRBD1 or TRBD2 (5 bases each). Trimming stripped 6 bases from V and 6 bases from J, with 18 bases between. Per germline, CDR1 LNHDA and CDR2 SQIVND (reference sequence). The CDR3 is made up of 15 amino acids. CDR3 loop: CASRPQGGGTNEQFF. DNA of the CDR3: TGTGCCAGTAGACCTCAGGGTGGGGGAACCAATGAGCAGTTCTTC.

J is TRBJ2-3 and V is TRBV5-6, with 7 bases that match TRBD1. The J segment lost 0 bases and the V segment lost 0 bases, leaving 7 bases of the junction unmatched. Germline V gene sequence: CDR1 SGHDT, CDR2 YYEEEE. CDR3 size: 17 residues. CDR3 sequence reads: CASSLGATTGSTDTQYF. The CDR3 DNA is TGTGCCAGCAGCTTGGGGGCCACGACAGGGAGCACAGATACGCAGTATTTT.

The genes are TRBV6-1 and TRBJ2-2; D possibly corresponds to TRBD1 (6 bases). Germline-derived CDR1 and CDR2 are MNHNS and SASEGT. The CDR3 totals 15 residues. Trimming pared 2 bases from V and 4 bases from J, leaving 11 bases between. CDR3: CASSEPPGVTGELFF. In nucleotides, the CDR3 is TGTGCCAGCAGTGAACCCCCAGGGGTCACCGGGGAGCTGTTTTTT.

V and J are TRBV19 and TRBJ1-1; D may be TRBD1 (5 bases). The CDR3 totals 15 residues. CDR1 and CDR2 (germline): LNHDA, SQIVND (reference sequence). Trimming removed 2 bases from V and 5 bases from J, with 15 bases in between. CDR3 protein: CASSIRPSGDTEAFF. The DNA of the CDR3 is TGTGCCAGTAGTATACGGCCTTCGGGGGATACTGAAGCTTTCTTT.

The chain joins TRBV10-1 to TRBJ1-4; D is undetermined. Trimming took off 11 bases at V and 8 bases at J, with 18 bases between the two ends. CDR1 is WNHNN and CDR2 is SYGVQD in the germline V gene (reference sequence). The CDR3 consists of 13 residues. In DNA, the CDR3 is TGCGCCCCCGAGTCTACAGCCAAGGAAAAACTGTTTTTT. It translates to CAPESTAKEKLFF.

The sample holds one count of this clone. DNA of the CDR3: TGTGCCAGCAGCTTAGAGTCTAGCGGGGGCTATGAGCAGTTCTTC. Protein: CASSLESSGGYEQFF. The J gene is TRBJ2-1, the V gene TRBV11-2, with TRBD2 matching 10 bases. The CDR3 loop spans 15 amino acids. The germline CDR1 and CDR2 sequences are SGHAT and FQNNGV. V lost 0 bases and J lost 8; bases outside the gene matches: 4.

This chain connects TRBV27 to TRBJ1-5; the D is unclear. This CDR3 comprises 14 residues. Trimming took 5 bases from V and 4 from J, leaving 12 bases between them. Germline V CDR1 and CDR2: MNHEY, SMNVEV (reference sequence). CDR3 in amino acids: CASSREPGNQPQHF. The CDR3 nucleotides are TGTGCCAGCAGTAGAGAACCGGGGAATCAGCCCCAGCATTTT.

This sequence joins TRBV18 and TRBJ1-2; D uncertain. The V end was cut by 5 bases, the J end by 8 bases, with 12 bases between. Germline values: CDR1 KGHSH, CDR2 LQKENI. The CDR3 loop spans 12 amino acids. In DNA, the CDR3 is TGTGCCAGCTCAGAGTCTCAAGGCGGCTACACCTTC. Its protein is CASSESQGGYTF.

The gene calls are TRBV18 and TRBJ1-1; 8 nucleotides match TRBD1. The V gene end was trimmed by 3 bases and the J gene end by 5 bases; junction bases not matched to a gene: 5. This CDR3 region has 14 residues. Looked up from germline, CDR1 is KGHSH and CDR2 is LQKENI. The CDR3 sequence is CASSPSQGATEAFF. The CDR3 region has the DNA TGTGCCAGCTCACCCAGTCAGGGGGCGACTGAAGCTTTCTTT. Full variable domain (outside the CDR3, taken from reference TRBV18 and TRBJ1-1): NAGVMQNPRHLVRRRGQEARLRCSPMKGHSHVYWYRQLPEEGLKFMVYLQKENIIDESGMPKERFSAEFPKEGPSILRIQQVVRGDSAAYFCASSPSQGATEAFFGQGTRLTVV.

This clone was picked up a small number of times. The V gene is TRBV6-5, the J gene TRBJ2-5; TRBD1 matches at 8 bases. Losses at the gene ends were 0 bases for V and 5 bases for J; bases not matched to a gene: 8. This CDR3 spans 16 amino acids. The germline V gene encodes CDR1 MNHEY and CDR2 SVGAGI. CDR3 nucleotide sequence: TGTGCCAGCAGTTACTCGGGGACAGGCATCCCCGAGACCCAGTACTTC. This translates into CASSYSGTGIPETQYF.

V and J are TRBV29-1 and TRBJ1-5; 10 positions match TRBD1. CDR3 length: 13 amino acids. CDR1 and CDR2 from the germline V gene are SQVTM and ANQGSEA. V lost 3 bases to trimming and J lost 6 bases; unmatched junction nucleotides: 2. DNA for the CDR3: TGCAGCGTTGAGACAGGGGGCGGTCAGCCCCAGCATTTT. Residues: CSVETGGGQPQHF. Based on the CDR3 plus reference TRBV29-1 and TRBJ1-5, the full variable domain is SAVISQKPSRDICQRGTSLTIQCQVDSQVTMMFWYRQQPGQSLTLIATANQGSEATYESGFVIDKFPISRPNLTFSTLTVSNMSPEDSSIYLCSVETGGGQPQHFGDGTRLSIL.

In nucleotides, the CDR3 is TGTGCCAGCAGCGATAGGAAGTCTGAAGCTTTCTTT. Translation: CASSDRKSEAFF. The genes are TRBV6-1 and TRBJ1-1, with D unresolved. The germline V gene encodes CDR1 MNHNS and CDR2 SASEGT. This CDR3 is 12 amino acids long. V was trimmed by 6 bases and J by 6 bases, leaving 11 bases between them.

The chain couples TRBV7-3 to TRBJ2-7, with D hard to call. Trimming removed 5 bases at V and 5 bases at J, with 4 bases between. The CDR3 has 10 amino acids. The germline gives CDR1 SGHTA, CDR2 FQGTGA. The CDR3 nucleotides read TGTGCCAGCAGCCCAGACGAGCAGTACGTC. Residues: CASSPDEQYV.

V gene TRBV5-6 combines with J gene TRBJ2-1; possibly TRBD2 for D (5 bases). The CDR3 sequence is 15 residues long. CDR1 is SGHDT and CDR2 is YYEEEE in the germline V gene. V shed 6 bases and J shed 6 bases, with 19 bases lying between them. This CDR3 reads CASTPGVILGNEQFF. The CDR3 DNA follows: TGTGCCAGCACCCCCGGGGTGATACTTGGCAATGAGCAGTTCTTC.